This T cell receptor beta chain was retrieved from a study of shared clonotypes between healthy human individuals. The CDR3 spans 12 residues. Trimming removed 8 bases from V and 1 base from J, with 9 bases in between. Per the germline V gene, CDR1 is SGHRS and CDR2 is YFSETQ. This clone appeared a few times. For each subset, genomic DNA was distributed in equal portions over several immunoSEQ plates. TCRdb's table, derived via immunoSEQ multiplex PCR, lists solely in-frame clones and lacks some. The sample contains millions of clones, around nine tenths of which appear only once. The gene calls are TRBV5-1 and TRBJ1-1; D remains ambiguous. This TCR was sampled from a man in his late teens or twenties in good health. The sample was naive CD4+ T cells sorted from blood. Subset: CD45RA+ positively selected. As DNA, the CDR3 is TGCGCCAGTAACGGGAGGAACACTGAAGCTTTCTTT. This sequence encodes CASNGRNTEAFF.